This is a list of T cell receptor beta chains from one sample in a study of OX40 agonist ivuxolimab in advanced cancers. Here immunoSEQ multiplex PCR was the method, and the copy in TCRdb shows in-frame clones only, minus some. The data show over 10,000 clones, about 93% seen once. Sequenced here: CD4+ or CD8+ T cells sorted from blood, sampled in a trial of the OX40 agonist ivuxolimab. The receptors originated from an adult with an advanced solid tumor such as melanoma, head and neck, liver or kidney cancer. Each CDR3 is given with its conserved first and last residue.

J gene,V gene,CDR3 length,CDR3 protein
TRBJ1-4,TRBV2,15,CASMETGSTNEKLFF
TRBJ2-1,TRBV10-3,13,CATGLAGDNEQFF
TRBJ2-2,TRBV7-3,17,CASSLSPGAGDTGELFF
TRBJ2-1,TRBV4-1,15,CASSQDRVSYNEQFF
TRBJ2-2,TRBV30,15,CAWTPENREAGELFF
TRBJ2-7,TRBV10-1,14,CASSAWGGLVEQYF
TRBJ2-5,TRBV5-4,13,CASSPTRAETQYF
TRBJ2-1,TRBV19,14,CASSPSGTYNEQFF
TRBJ2-7,TRBV11-2,16,CASSSRTGGGRDEQYF
TRBJ1-4,TRBV6-5,15,CASSYGSGVNEKLFF
TRBJ2-2,TRBV7-8,15,CASSPRSTDTGELFF
TRBJ1-6,TRBV7-9,13,CASSLGGSSPLHF
TRBJ1-6,TRBV2,15,CASSERELNNSPLHF
TRBJ2-3,TRBV19,12,CASTDTPDTQYF
TRBJ1-5,TRBV27,14,CASSPLDLGQPQHF
TRBJ1-5,TRBV28,12,CASSIYNQPQHF
TRBJ2-7,TRBV7-6,16,CASSSMPGQGPYEQYF
TRBJ2-3,TRBV6-6,14,CASSYMTRTDTQYF
TRBJ2-3,TRBV14,18,CASSQLHLTSGWVDTQYF
TRBJ1-2,TRBV19,13,CASRERERYGYTF
TRBJ1-1,TRBV7-2,15,CASSLGGLLNTEAFF
TRBJ2-3,TRBV7-2,15,CASSLSDASTDTQYF
TRBJ2-1,TRBV7-9,17,CASSPAAGRRPYNEQFF
TRBJ2-1,TRBV30,16,CAWSNFRDSIYNEQFF
TRBJ2-7,TRBV7-2,15,CASSFRGGRAAEQYF
TRBJ1-1,TRBV27,14,CASSPDRRLDEAFF
TRBJ1-5,TRBV6-4,18,CASRSGTGWWKSNQPQHF
TRBJ2-7,TRBV4-3,15,CASSQTGDNRDEQYF
TRBJ2-3,TRBV7-9,16,CASSHTSGRGADTQYF
TRBJ2-3,TRBV19,15,CASSIYYTHTDTQYF
TRBJ2-7,TRBV4-2,17,CASSGQARTSGPREQYF
TRBJ1-2,TRBV13,16,CASSLRGHRGNYGYTF
TRBJ2-1,TRBV7-9,15,CASSLWDRDYNEQFF
TRBJ2-1,TRBV5-8,16,CASSPGLAGGQGEQFF
TRBJ2-1,TRBV7-9,12,CASSSPGHEQFF
TRBJ1-1,TRBV4-3,16,CASSLLLQEPGQQAFF
NA,TRBV23-1,16,CASSLGGTGAKNEQYF
TRBJ2-3,TRBV11-3,20,CASSETPVSGSETRSDTQYF
TRBJ2-5,TRBV6-5,15,CASSYGARAFETQYF
TRBJ1-2,TRBV25-1,11,CASSADLGYTF
TRBJ1-2,TRBV11-3,13,CASSPGTPYGYTF
TRBJ2-7,TRBV5-4,14,CASSLGAGTYEQYF
TRBJ2-3,TRBV30,14,CAWSVQGAVYTQYF
TRBJ1-2,TRBV19,13,CASSPQVSYGYTF
TRBJ2-2,TRBV30,14,CAWSVLGLIGELFF
TRBJ2-1,TRBV28,14,CASRPGLAGGQQFF
TRBJ2-2,TRBV25-1,13,CASSAQNTGELFF
TRBJ2-5,TRBV28,17,CASSLEGLAGEEETQYF
TRBJ2-5,TRBV6-1,11,CASSETTTQYF
TRBJ1-2,TRBV7-9,13,CASSQTSNYGYTF
TRBJ2-7,TRBV5-1,14,CASSLGDSSYEQYF
TRBJ2-2,TRBV18,17,CASSPRQGITNTGELFF
TRBJ2-3,TRBV7-2,15,CASSPDSGGTDTQYF
TRBJ2-5,TRBV4-1,14,CASSQATDQETQYF
TRBJ1-4,TRBV10-3,14,CAISEKAGDEKLFF
TRBJ1-1,TRBV27,13,CASSLTVNTEAFF
TRBJ2-1,TRBV6-4,15,CASRGGTGESGEQFF
TRBJ2-2,TRBV5-6,14,CASSTNPNTGELFF